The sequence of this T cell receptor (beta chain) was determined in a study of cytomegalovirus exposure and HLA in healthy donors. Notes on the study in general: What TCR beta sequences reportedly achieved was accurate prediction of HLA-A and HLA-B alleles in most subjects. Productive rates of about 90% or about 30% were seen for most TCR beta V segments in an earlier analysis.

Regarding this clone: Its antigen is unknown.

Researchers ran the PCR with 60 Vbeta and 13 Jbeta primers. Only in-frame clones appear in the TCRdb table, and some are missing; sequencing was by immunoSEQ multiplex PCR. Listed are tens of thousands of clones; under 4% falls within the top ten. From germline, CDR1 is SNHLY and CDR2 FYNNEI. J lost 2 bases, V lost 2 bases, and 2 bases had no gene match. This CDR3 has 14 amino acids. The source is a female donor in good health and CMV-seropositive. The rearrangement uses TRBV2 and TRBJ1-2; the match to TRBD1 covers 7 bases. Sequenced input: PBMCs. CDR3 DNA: TGTGCCAGCAGTGAATCGACAGGGAACTATGGCTACACCTTC. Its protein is CASSESTGNYGYTF.